This T cell receptor (beta chain) was sequenced for a study of blood T cell repertoires in COVID-19. Study context: Some COVID-19 samples were acute and others convalescent; all came from the United States, Italy and Spain. The analysed material was cDNA or gDNA that came from T cells, B-cell-depleted T cells, or PBMCs.

The CDR3 loop spans 12 amino acids. In germline, CDR1 is SGHRS, CDR2 YFSETQ. V lost 2 bases and J 7 bases, leaving 7 bases between the germline ends. The method was immunoSEQ multiplex PCR; TCRdb's version includes in-frame clones alone and lacks a portion of them. This table holds about 160,000 clones, around 80% found once. This rearrangement joins TRBV5-1 to TRBJ2-1; D unresolved. The TCR sequence derives from a woman of 80 years or more with acute or convalescent COVID-19. The specimen was peripheral blood. The DNA of the CDR3 is TGCGCCAGCAGCTTCACCCGGAATGAGCAGTTCTTC. Translation gives CASSFTRNEQFF.